The 27 T cell receptor beta chains given below trace back to one sample, sequenced in a study of shared clonotypes between healthy human individuals. Produced via immunoSEQ multiplex PCR; TCRdb's table is partial and in-frame only. The sample records 2 million to 2.5 million clones, approximately 93% being singletons. Input material: naive CD4+ T cells from PBMCs. The subset: CD45RA+ positively selected. The source is a man aged 18 to 30 in good health. Some clones in this sample may be carry-over from other donors' samples.

The chain's CDR3 is CASSPLRAQGAGAEAFF. CDR3 nucleotide sequence: TGTGCCAGCAGCCCACTAAGGGCACAGGGGGCGGGCGCTGAAGCTTTCTTT. The gene calls are TRBV13 and TRBJ1-1; 9 bases match TRBD1. Germline lookup yields CDR1 PRHDT and CDR2 FYEKMQ (reference sequence). V shed 5 bases and J 6 bases; nucleotides not matched to a gene: 16. The CDR3 loop spans 17 amino acids.

The V call is TRBV30, the J call TRBJ1-4, with a weak D call TRBD1 (5 bases). V lost 4 bases and J lost 3, with 9 bases in between. This CDR3 is 13 amino acids long. Per germline, CDR1 GTSNPN and CDR2 SVGIG (reference sequence). The CDR3 loop is CAWMSGANEKLFF. CDR3 bases: TGTGCCTGGATGTCGGGGGCTAATGAAAAACTGTTTTTT.

J is TRBJ1-3 and V is TRBV28; a weak D match, TRBD1 (6 bases). CDR3 length: 14 amino acids. Germline CDR1 is MDHEN and CDR2 is SYDVKM. The V and J ends lost 6 bases and 4 bases respectively, with 13 bases between them. CDR3 sequence: CASSPPRGGNTIYF. The CDR3, as DNA: TGTGCCAGCAGCCCACCGAGGGGGGGAAACACCATATATTTT.

The table lists this clone with a few counts. The chain uses TRBV9 and TRBJ1-1, with a tentative D call TRBD1 (5 bases). Deletions cut 0 bases from V and 4 bases from J, with 7 bases between. Germline CDR1 SGDLS, CDR2 YYNGEE. The CDR3 loop spans 13 amino acids. The CDR3 region is CASSVGGTTEAFF. The CDR3, as DNA: TGTGCCAGCAGCGTAGGGGGGACCACTGAAGCTTTCTTT. Full variable domain (missing parts from reference TRBV9 and TRBJ1-1): DSGVTQTPKHLITATGQRVTLRCSPRSGDLSVYWYQQSLDQGLQFLIQYYNGEERAKGNILERFSAQQFPDLHSELNLSSLELGDSALYFCASSVGGTTEAFFGQGTRLTVV.

The genes are TRBV28 and TRBJ1-2; tentative D call: TRBD1 (6 bases). Germline V gene lookup returns CDR1 MDHEN and CDR2 SYDVKM. This CDR3 comprises 14 residues. Trimming took 7 bases from V and 8 from J, leaving 20 bases between them. The CDR3 DNA follows: TGTGCCAGCACCCCGGGACAACGGAGCTTCGGCTACACCTTC. It codes for CASTPGQRSFGYTF.

This chain uses TRBV9 with TRBJ2-1; D is perhaps TRBD2 (6 bases). From germline, CDR1 is SGDLS and CDR2 YYNGEE. The CDR3 is made up of 15 amino acids. Trimming shortened V by 1 base and J by 2 bases, and 10 bases separated the two germline ends. CDR3 nucleotides: TGTGCCAGCAGCGTATTCCGGGAGACCTACAATGAGCAGTTCTTC. Translated: CASSVFRETYNEQFF. The full variable domain, with the rest looked up from reference TRBV9 and TRBJ2-1, is DSGVTQTPKHLITATGQRVTLRCSPRSGDLSVYWYQQSLDQGLQFLIQYYNGEERAKGNILERFSAQQFPDLHSELNLSSLELGDSALYFCASSVFRETYNEQFFGPGTRLTVL.

The chain is built from TRBV5-1 and TRBJ1-4; D call uncertain. Per germline, CDR1 SGHRS and CDR2 YFSETQ. The CDR3 is made up of 17 amino acids. Trimming stripped 3 bases from V and 7 bases from J, with 22 bases between. As DNA, the CDR3 is TGCGCCAGCAGCTCGGATCCCCCAGAGTCGGGAGGTGAAAAACTGTTTTTT. Its translation is CASSSDPPESGGEKLFF.

This chain links TRBV9 with TRBJ2-2, with TRBD2 matching 10 bases. Germline assignment: CDR1 SGDLS and CDR2 YYNGEE. Trimming at V came to 0 bases and at J to 5 bases, leaving 7 bases not matched to a gene. The CDR3 consists of 17 residues. CDR3 nucleotide sequence: TGTGCCAGCAGCGTAGGTGGAGCGGGAGGGGAAACCGGGGAGCTGTTTTTT. This translates into CASSVGGAGGETGELFF.

This clone was detected only once. The chain is built from TRBV28 and TRBJ2-5; 8 nucleotides align to TRBD1. Germline assignment: CDR1 MDHEN and CDR2 SYDVKM. The CDR3 is made up of 16 amino acids. With V trimmed by 5 bases and J by 7 bases, 15 bases remained unmatched. The CDR3 here is CASSRPDRDLMLTQYF. For the CDR3, the DNA is TGTGCCAGCAGTCGCCCGGACAGGGACCTGATGTTGACCCAGTACTTC.

The chain joins TRBV6-5 to TRBJ1-5; D unclear. With 5 bases removed from V and 7 bases from J, the gap between germline ends came to 12 bases. The CDR3 runs to 13 residues. Germline loops: CDR1 MNHEY, CDR2 SVGAGI. CDR3 coding DNA: TGTGCCAGCAGTACCTGGGTGGGGCAGCCCCAGCATTTT. It specifies CASSTWVGQPQHF.

This clone appeared once. The chain combines TRBV9 with TRBJ2-6, with 7 bases aligning to TRBD1. CDR3 size: 17 residues. V shed 0 bases and J 4 bases; nucleotides not matched to a gene: 7. Germline V gene lookup returns CDR1 SGDLS and CDR2 YYNGEE. CDR3 bases: TGTGCCAGCAGCGTAGAAGAGGGGGCGAGAGGGGCCAACGTCCTGACTTTC. This encodes CASSVEEGARGANVLTF. Full variable domain (missing parts from reference TRBV9 and TRBJ2-6): DSGVTQTPKHLITATGQRVTLRCSPRSGDLSVYWYQQSLDQGLQFLIQYYNGEERAKGNILERFSAQQFPDLHSELNLSSLELGDSALYFCASSVEEGARGANVLTFGAGSRLTVL.

This chain uses TRBV4-2 with TRBJ1-5; 8 bases agree with TRBD1. The CDR3 runs to 14 residues. Losses at the gene ends were 4 bases for V and 6 bases for J; bases not matched to a gene: 5. Germline-derived CDR1 and CDR2 are LGHNA and YNFKEQ. CDR3 sequence reads: CASSRGQGGQPQHF. As DNA, the CDR3 is TGTGCCAGCAGCCGCGGACAGGGAGGTCAGCCCCAGCATTTT.

This clone was detected only once. This rearrangement joins TRBV4-3 to TRBJ2-3; 11 nucleotides match TRBD2. V gave up 4 bases and J gave up 5 bases; unmatched junction bases: 5. Germline V lookup: CDR1 LGHNA, CDR2 YSLEER. The CDR3 consists of 15 residues. The CDR3 nucleotides read TGCGCCAGCAGCCTTACTAGCGGGAGTGGAGATACGCAGTATTTT. Encoded protein: CASSLTSGSGDTQYF.

In its sample, this clone was seen once. V and J are TRBV11-2 and TRBJ2-5; 10 nucleotides match TRBD2. J was trimmed by 3 bases and V by 7 bases; bases with no gene match: 14. Germline V gene sequence: CDR1 SGHAT, CDR2 FQNNGV. The CDR3 is made up of 17 amino acids. The CDR3 sequence is CASNYRGLAGDEETQYF. The CDR3 DNA sequence: TGTGCCAGCAACTATCGAGGGCTAGCGGGAGATGAAGAGACCCAGTACTTC.

The chain recombines TRBV14 with TRBJ2-7; maybe TRBD1 (6 bases). The CDR3 runs to 15 residues. Germline CDR1 SGHDN, CDR2 FVKESK. The V end was cut by 3 bases, the J end by 2 bases, with 14 bases between. The CDR3 DNA is TGTGCCAGCAGCCATCGTAGGGGGTTGGCCTACGAGCAGTACTTC. The encoded protein is CASSHRRGLAYEQYF.

The rearrangement links TRBV4-1 to TRBJ2-1, with D possibly TRBD2 on 7 matching bases. CDR3 length: 17 residues. Trimming removed 5 bases at V and 7 bases at J, with 24 bases between. From germline, CDR1 is MGHRA and CDR2 YSYEKL. CDR3 DNA sequence: TGCGCCAGCAGCTCGAGAGGGGGGAGGGACTCTTCGAATGAGCAGTTCTTC. Protein sequence: CASSSRGGRDSSNEQFF.

This clone was seen once. The genes are TRBV5-1 and TRBJ1-5; D call uncertain. Germline V CDR1 and CDR2: SGHRS, YFSETQ. The CDR3 has 13 residues. Trimming shortened V by 0 bases and J by 6 bases, and 7 bases separated the two germline ends. The DNA of the CDR3 is TGCGCCAGCAGCTTGGCCCCCCGTCAGCCCCAGCATTTT. Protein: CASSLAPRQPQHF.

This sequence joins TRBV6-1 and TRBJ1-1, with TRBD1 matching over 8 bases. CDR1 is MNHNS, CDR2 SASEGT, per germline. Germline trimming cut 5 bases from V and 4 bases from J; bases unmatched to any gene: 6. This CDR3 has 14 residues. The CDR3 region is CASSPQGALTEAFF. CDR3 bases: TGTGCCAGCAGTCCGCAGGGGGCCCTCACTGAAGCTTTCTTT.

V and J are TRBV27 and TRBJ1-4, with 7 bases aligning to TRBD1. The CDR3 is 14 amino acids. V was pared by 5 bases and J by 10 bases, with 10 bases of the junction left unmatched. Germline V gene data show CDR1 as MNHEY and CDR2 as SMNVEV (reference sequence). The CDR3 DNA follows: TGTGCCAGCAGTCCATCACTTCGACAGGGAAAACTGTTTTTT. Translation: CASSPSLRQGKLFF. The whole variable domain, remainder taken from reference TRBV27 and TRBJ1-4, is EAQVTQNPRYLITVTGKKLTVTCSQNMNHEYMSWYRQDPGLGLRQIYYSMNVEVTDKGDVPEGYKVSRKEKRNFPLILESPSPNQTSLYFCASSPSLRQGKLFFGSGTQLSVL.

The chain couples TRBV7-6 to TRBJ2-7, with no clear D. Germline V gene sequence: CDR1 SGHVS, CDR2 FNYEAQ. This CDR3 comprises 16 residues. V lost 2 bases and J lost 0, with 14 bases in between. CDR3: CASSLLSAFTSYEQYF. In nucleotides, the CDR3 is TGTGCCAGCAGCTTACTTTCTGCATTTACCTCCTACGAGCAGTACTTC.

This chain joins TRBV19 and TRBJ2-2; no reliable D call. Germline assignment: CDR1 LNHDA and CDR2 SQIVND (reference sequence). The CDR3 covers 14 residues. Trimming left V 6 bases short and J 2 bases short, with 10 bases between. The CDR3 nucleotides are TGTGCCAGTAGCGACGCCCCAAACACCGGGGAGCTGTTTTTT. Translating it yields CASSDAPNTGELFF.

This sequence joins TRBV7-3 and TRBJ2-7; TRBD2 is a possible D gene (5 bases). This CDR3 is built from 13 residues. CDR1 and CDR2 (germline): SGHTA, FQGTGA. V was cut by 1 base and J by 4 bases, with 8 bases left in between. CDR3 DNA sequence: TGTGCCAGCAGCTTAATGAGGGAATACGAGCAGTACTTC. Encoded protein: CASSLMREYEQYF.

The genes are TRBV7-2 and TRBJ2-1; no clear D gene. This CDR3 is built from 14 residues. V was cut by 1 base and J by 8 bases, with 12 bases left in between. The V gene's germline CDR1 is SGHTA and CDR2 FQGNSA. CDR3 sequence (DNA): TGTGCCAGCAGCTTAGGAGCCTTTTCCGATGAGCAGTTCTTC. As protein: CASSLGAFSDEQFF.

Details on this clone: Other nucleotide sequences in the sample specify the same CDR3. The CDR3 loop is CASSLDRGYGYTF. CDR3 DNA: TGTGCCAGCAGCTTGGATCGGGGGTATGGCTACACCTTC. The chain uses TRBV5-4 and TRBJ1-2; maybe TRBD1 (5 bases). The CDR3 is 13 amino acids. Deletions cut 0 bases from V and 5 bases from J, with 8 bases between. CDR1 SGHNT and CDR2 YYREEE come from the germline V gene (reference sequence).

This clone was recorded a few times. This chain connects TRBV29-1 to TRBJ1-5; unclear D gene. Germline CDR1 and CDR2: SQVTM and ANQGSEA. This CDR3 comprises 12 residues. Trimming left V 7 bases short and J 2 bases short, with 9 bases between. The CDR3 region has the DNA TGCAGCGCCTCTCAAGGCAATCAGCCCCAGCATTTT. This gives the protein CSASQGNQPQHF.

The chain carries TRBV29-1 and TRBJ1-1; maybe TRBD1 (5 bases). The CDR3 extends over 13 amino acids. The germline V gene encodes CDR1 SQVTM and CDR2 ANQGSEA. The V end lost 8 bases, the J end lost 1 base, and 14 bases lay between the germline ends. The CDR3 reads CSPGGVGNTEAFF. The CDR3 DNA sequence: TGCAGCCCGGGGGGGGTAGGGAACACTGAAGCTTTCTTT. Variable domain in full (rest from reference TRBV29-1 and TRBJ1-1): SAVISQKPSRDICQRGTSLTIQCQVDSQVTMMFWYRQQPGQSLTLIATANQGSEATYESGFVIDKFPISRPNLTFSTLTVSNMSPEDSSIYLCSPGGVGNTEAFFGQGTRLTVV.

A note on this clone: One end of the junction is discordant with germline, which a read error may explain. The sample contains more than one DNA sequence encoding this CDR3. This chain links TRBV15 with TRBJ2-7; TRBD2 agrees at 12 bases. Germline-derived CDR1 and CDR2 are LNHNV and YYDKDF (reference sequence). There are 18 residues in the CDR3. CDR3 residues: CATSRADLGLAGSEEQYF. CDR3 bases: TGTGCCACCAGTAGAGCGGACTTAGGACTAGCGGGATCGGAAGAGCAGTACTTC.